This T cell receptor beta chain emerged from a study of blood T cell repertoires in COVID-19. Germline CDR1 and CDR2: SNHLY and FYNNEI. CDR3 length: 13 amino acids. The V gene lost 9 bases and the J gene lost 6 bases, with 12 bases spanning the gap. Using immunoSEQ multiplex PCR, the repertoire was profiled, and TCRdb retains in-frame clones only, with some absent. The sample includes about 120,000 clones, over 80% of them seen just once. This clonotype was sampled from a woman aged 70-85 years with acute or convalescent COVID-19. The V gene is TRBV2, the J gene TRBJ1-6, with D hard to call. Sequenced input: peripheral blood. CDR3 loop: CASNGRSNSPLHF. The CDR3 DNA reads as TGTGCCAGTAATGGCAGAAGTAATTCACCCCTCCACTTT.